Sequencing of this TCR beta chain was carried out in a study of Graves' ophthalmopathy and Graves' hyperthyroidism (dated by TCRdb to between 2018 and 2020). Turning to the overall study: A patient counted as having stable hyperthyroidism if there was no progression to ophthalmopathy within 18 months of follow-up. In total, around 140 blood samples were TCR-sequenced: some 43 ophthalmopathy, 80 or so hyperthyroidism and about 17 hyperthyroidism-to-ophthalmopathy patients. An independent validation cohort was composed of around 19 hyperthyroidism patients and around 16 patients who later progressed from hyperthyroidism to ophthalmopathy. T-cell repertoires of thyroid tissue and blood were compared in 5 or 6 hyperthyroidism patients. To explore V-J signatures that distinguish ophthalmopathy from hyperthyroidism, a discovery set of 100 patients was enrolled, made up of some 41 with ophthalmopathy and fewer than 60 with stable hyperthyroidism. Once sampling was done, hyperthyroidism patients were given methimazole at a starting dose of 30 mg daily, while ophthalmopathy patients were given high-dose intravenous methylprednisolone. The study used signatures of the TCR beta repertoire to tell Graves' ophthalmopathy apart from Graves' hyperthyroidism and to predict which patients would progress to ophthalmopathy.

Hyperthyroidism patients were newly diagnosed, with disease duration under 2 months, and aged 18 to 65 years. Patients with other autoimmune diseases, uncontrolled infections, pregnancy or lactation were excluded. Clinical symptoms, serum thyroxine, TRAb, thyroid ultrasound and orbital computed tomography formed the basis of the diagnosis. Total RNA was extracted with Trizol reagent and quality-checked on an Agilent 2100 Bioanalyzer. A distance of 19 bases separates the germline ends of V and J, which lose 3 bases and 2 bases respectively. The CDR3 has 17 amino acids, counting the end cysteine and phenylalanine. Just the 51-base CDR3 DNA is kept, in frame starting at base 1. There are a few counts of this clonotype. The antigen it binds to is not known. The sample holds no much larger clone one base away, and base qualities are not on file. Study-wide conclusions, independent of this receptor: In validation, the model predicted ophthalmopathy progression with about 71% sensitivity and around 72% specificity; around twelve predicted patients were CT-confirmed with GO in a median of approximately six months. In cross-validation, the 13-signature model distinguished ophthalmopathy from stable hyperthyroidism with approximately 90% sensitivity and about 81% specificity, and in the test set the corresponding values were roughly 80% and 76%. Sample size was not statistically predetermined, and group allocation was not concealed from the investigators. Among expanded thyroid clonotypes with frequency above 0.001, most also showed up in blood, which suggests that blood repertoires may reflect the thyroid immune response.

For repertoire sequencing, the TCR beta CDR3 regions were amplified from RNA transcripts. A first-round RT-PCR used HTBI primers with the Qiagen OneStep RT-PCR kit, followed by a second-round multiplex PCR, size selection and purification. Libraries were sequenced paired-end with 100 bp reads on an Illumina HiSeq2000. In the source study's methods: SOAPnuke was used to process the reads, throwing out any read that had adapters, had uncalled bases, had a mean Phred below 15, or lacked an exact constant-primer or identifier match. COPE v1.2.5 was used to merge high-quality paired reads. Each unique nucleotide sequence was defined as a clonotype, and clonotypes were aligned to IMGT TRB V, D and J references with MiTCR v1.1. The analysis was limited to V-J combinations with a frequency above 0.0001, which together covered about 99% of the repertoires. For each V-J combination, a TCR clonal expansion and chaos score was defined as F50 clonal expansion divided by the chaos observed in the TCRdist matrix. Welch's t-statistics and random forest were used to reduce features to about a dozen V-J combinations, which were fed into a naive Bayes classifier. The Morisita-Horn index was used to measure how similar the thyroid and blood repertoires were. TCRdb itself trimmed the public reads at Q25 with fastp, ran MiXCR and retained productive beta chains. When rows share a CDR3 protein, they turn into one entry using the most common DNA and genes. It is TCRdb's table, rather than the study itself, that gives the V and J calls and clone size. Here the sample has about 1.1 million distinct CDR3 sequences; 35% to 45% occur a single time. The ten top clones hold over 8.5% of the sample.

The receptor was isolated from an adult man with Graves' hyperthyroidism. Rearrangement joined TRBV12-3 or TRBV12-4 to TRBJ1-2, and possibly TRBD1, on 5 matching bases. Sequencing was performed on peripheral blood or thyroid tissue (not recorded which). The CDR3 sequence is CASSFSGGSQRNYGYTF. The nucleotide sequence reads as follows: TGTGCCAGCAGTTTCAGCGGGGGGTCCCAGAGAAACTATGGCTACACCTTC.